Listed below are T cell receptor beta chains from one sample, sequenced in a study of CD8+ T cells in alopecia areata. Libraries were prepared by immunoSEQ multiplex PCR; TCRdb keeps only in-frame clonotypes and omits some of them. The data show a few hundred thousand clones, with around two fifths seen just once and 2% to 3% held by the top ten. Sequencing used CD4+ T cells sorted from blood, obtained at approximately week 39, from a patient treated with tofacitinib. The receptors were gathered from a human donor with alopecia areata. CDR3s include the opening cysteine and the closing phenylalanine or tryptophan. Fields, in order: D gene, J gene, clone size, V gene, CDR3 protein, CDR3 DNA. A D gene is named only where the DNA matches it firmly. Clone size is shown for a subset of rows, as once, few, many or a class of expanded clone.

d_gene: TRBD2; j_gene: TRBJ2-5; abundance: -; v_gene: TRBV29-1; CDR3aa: CSARGRVAGPETQYF; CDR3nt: TGCAGTGCCCGGGGGCGAGTAGCGGGGCCTGAGACCCAGTACTTC
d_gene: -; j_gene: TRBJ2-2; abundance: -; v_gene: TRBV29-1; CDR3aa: CSGTPDTGELFF; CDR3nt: TGCAGCGGGACCCCGGACACCGGGGAGCTGTTTTTT
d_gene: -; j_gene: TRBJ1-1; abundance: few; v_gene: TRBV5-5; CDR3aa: CASSLSVGNTEAFF; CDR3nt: TGTGCCAGCAGCTTGAGTGTCGGCAACACTGAAGCTTTCTTT
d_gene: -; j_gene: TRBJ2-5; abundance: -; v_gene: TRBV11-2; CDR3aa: CASSLGYQETQYF; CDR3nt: TGTGCCAGCAGCTTGGGGTACCAAGAGACCCAGTACTTC
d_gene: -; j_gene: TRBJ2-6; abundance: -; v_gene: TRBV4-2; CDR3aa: CASSLQRESSGANVLTF; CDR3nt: TGTGCCAGCAGCCTTCAGAGAGAATCGTCTGGGGCCAACGTCCTGACTTTC
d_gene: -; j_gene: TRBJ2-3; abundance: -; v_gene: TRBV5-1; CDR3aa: CASNLSTTTDTQYF; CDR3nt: TGCGCCAGCAACTTGAGTACTACCACAGATACGCAGTATTTT
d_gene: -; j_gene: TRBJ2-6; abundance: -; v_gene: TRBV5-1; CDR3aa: CASSFGGGSSGANVLTF; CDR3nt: TGCGCCAGCAGCTTTGGGGGAGGTAGCTCTGGGGCCAACGTCCTGACTTTC
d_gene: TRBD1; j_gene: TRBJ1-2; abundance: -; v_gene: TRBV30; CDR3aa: CAWSLSGGTGGLNYGYTF; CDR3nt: TGTGCCTGGAGTCTTTCGGGTGGGACAGGGGGACTTAACTATGGCTACACCTTC
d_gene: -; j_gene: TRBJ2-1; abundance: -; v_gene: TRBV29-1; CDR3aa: CSAQTRAPDGRVNEQFF; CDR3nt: TGCAGCGCCCAAACCCGGGCGCCAGACGGACGAGTTAATGAGCAGTTCTTC
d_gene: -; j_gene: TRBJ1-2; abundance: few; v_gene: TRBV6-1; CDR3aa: CASTIDSVYGYTF; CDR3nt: TGTGCCAGCACCATCGACAGTGTATATGGCTACACCTTC
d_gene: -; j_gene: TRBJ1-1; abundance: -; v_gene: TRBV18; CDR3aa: CASSPIMNTEAFF; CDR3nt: TGTGCCAGCTCACCGATCATGAACACTGAAGCTTTCTTT
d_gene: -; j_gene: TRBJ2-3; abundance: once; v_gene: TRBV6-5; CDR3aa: CASSYRTRETQYF; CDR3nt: TGTGCCAGCAGTTATCGAACCCGGGAGACGCAGTATTTT
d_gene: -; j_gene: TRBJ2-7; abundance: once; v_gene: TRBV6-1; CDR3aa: CASRNWGLEQYF; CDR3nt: TGTGCCAGCAGGAATTGGGGGCTCGAGCAGTACTTC
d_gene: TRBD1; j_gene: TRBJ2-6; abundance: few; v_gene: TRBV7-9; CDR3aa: CASSLPRTGMRSGANVLTF; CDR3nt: TGTGCCAGCAGTCTCCCCCGGACAGGGATGCGGTCTGGGGCCAACGTCCTGACTTTC
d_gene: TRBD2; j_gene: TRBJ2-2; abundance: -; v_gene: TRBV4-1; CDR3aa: CASSRRASGNDPGELFF; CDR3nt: TGCGCCAGCAGCCGCCGAGCTAGCGGGAACGACCCCGGGGAGCTGTTTTTT
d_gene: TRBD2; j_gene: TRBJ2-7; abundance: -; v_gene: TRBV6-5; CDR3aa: CASKRGGNYEQYF; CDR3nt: TGTGCCAGCAAAAGGGGAGGGAATTACGAGCAGTACTTC
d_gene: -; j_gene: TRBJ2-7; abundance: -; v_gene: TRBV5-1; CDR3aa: CASCTPPLVDHSYEQYF; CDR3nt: TGCGCCAGCTGTACTCCCCCACTAGTGGATCACTCCTACGAGCAGTACTTC
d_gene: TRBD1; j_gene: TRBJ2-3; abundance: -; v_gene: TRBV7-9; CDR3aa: CASSARGQGFTDTQYF; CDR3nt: TGTGCCAGCAGCGCCCGCGGACAGGGGTTCACAGATACGCAGTATTTT
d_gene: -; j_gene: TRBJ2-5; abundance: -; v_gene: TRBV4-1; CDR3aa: CASSLRRGGETQYF; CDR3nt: TGCGCCAGCAGCTTAAGACGGGGAGGAGAGACCCAGTACTTC
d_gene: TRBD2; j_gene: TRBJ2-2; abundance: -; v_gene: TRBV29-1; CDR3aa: CSVDDGRALGGELFF; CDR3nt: TGCAGCGTTGACGACGGGAGGGCCTTGGGCGGGGAGCTGTTTTTT
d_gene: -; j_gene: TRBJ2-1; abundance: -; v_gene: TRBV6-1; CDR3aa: CASSEFGRYEQFF; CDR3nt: TGTGCCAGCAGTGAATTCGGTCGATATGAGCAGTTCTTC
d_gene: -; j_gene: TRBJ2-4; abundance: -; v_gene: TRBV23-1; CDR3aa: CASSRVLAKNIQYF; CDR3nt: TGCGCCAGCAGTCGAGTCCTAGCCAAAAACATTCAGTACTTC
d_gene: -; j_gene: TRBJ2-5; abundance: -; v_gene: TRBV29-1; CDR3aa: CSIVGSLGQQTQYF; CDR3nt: TGCAGCATTGTGGGTAGCTTGGGGCAACAGACCCAGTACTTC
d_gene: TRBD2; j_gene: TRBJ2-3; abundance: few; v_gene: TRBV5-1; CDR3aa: CASSSSSGPDTQYF; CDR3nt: TGCGCCAGCAGCTCATCTAGCGGGCCAGATACGCAGTATTTT
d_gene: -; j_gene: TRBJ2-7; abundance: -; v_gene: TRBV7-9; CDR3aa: CASSLLVWGEQYF; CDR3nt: TGTGCCAGCAGCTTATTGGTCTGGGGCGAGCAGTACTTC
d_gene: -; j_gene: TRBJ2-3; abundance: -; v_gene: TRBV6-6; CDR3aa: CASTRDSVDTDTQYF; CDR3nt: TGTGCCAGCACCCGGGACTCAGTGGATACAGATACGCAGTATTTT
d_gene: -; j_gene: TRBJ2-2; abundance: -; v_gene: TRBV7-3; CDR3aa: CASSTSRALNTGELFF; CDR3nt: TGTGCCAGCAGTACTAGCAGGGCTTTGAACACCGGGGAGCTGTTTTTT
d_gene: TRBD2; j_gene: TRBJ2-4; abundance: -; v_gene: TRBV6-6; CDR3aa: CASSGTSGPKNIQYF; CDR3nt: TGTGCCAGCAGTGGGACTAGCGGACCCAAAAACATTCAGTACTTC
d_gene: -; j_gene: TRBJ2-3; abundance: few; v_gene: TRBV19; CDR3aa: CASRTSYTQYF; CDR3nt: TGTGCCAGTAGGACCTCATATACGCAGTATTTT
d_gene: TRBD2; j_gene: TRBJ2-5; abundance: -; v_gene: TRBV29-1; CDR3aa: CSVIGLAGVGTQYF; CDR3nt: TGCAGCGTTATTGGGCTAGCGGGAGTGGGGACCCAGTACTTC
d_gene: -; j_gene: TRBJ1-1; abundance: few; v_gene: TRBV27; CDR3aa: CASSFSGMATEAFF; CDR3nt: TGTGCCAGCAGTTTTTCAGGGATGGCCACTGAAGCTTTCTTT
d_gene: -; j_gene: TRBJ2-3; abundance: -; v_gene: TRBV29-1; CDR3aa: CSVNGGQGATDTQYF; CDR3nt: TGCAGCGTCAACGGGGGGCAAGGGGCCACAGATACGCAGTATTTT
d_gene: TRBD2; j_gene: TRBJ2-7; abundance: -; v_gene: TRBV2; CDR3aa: CASSPLAGEWNEQYF; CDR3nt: TGTGCCAGCAGCCCCCTAGCGGGAGAGTGGAACGAGCAGTACTTC
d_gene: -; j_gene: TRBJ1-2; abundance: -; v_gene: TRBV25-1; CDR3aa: CASSGPGGGYTF; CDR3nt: TGTGCCAGCAGTGGACCCGGGGGTGGCTACACCTTC
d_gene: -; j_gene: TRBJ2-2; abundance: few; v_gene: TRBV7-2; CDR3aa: CASSEQGSNTGELFF; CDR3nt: TGTGCCAGCAGCGAGCAGGGGTCTAACACCGGGGAGCTGTTTTTT
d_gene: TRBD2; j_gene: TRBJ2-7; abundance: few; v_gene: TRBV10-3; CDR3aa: CATKGAGVAWEQYF; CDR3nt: TGTGCCACGAAGGGAGCGGGAGTCGCGTGGGAGCAGTACTTC
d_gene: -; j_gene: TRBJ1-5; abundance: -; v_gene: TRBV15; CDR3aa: CATSRGQFNQPQHF; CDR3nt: TGTGCCACCAGCAGAGGACAATTCAATCAGCCCCAGCATTTT
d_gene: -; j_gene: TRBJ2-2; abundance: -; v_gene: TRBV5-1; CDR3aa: CASSLGRTTGELFF; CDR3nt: TGCGCCAGCTCCCTGGGACGAACCACCGGGGAGCTGTTTTTT
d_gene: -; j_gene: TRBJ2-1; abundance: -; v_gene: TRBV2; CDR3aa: CASVLYNEQFF; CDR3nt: TGTGCCAGCGTCCTCTACAATGAGCAGTTCTTC
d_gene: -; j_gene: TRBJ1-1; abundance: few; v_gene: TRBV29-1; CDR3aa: CSVEDRRGAFTMNTEAFF; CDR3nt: TGCAGCGTTGAAGATCGAAGGGGGGCCTTTACCATGAACACTGAAGCTTTCTTT
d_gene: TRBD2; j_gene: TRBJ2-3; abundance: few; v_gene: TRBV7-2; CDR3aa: CASSLEFSGYTQYF; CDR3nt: TGTGCCAGCAGCTTAGAGTTTAGCGGGTATACGCAGTATTTT
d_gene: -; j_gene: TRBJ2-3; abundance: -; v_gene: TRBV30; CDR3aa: CAWTYEGFTQYF; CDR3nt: TGTGCCTGGACCTACGAGGGGTTTACGCAGTATTTT
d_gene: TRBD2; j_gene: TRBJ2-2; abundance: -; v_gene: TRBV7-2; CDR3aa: CASTLGGGRADTGELFF; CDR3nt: TGTGCCAGCACCCTAGGGGGCGGGAGGGCCGACACCGGGGAGCTGTTTTTT
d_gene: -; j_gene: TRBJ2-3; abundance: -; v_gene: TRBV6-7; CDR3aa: CASSYSMSGGDASTDTQYF; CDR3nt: TGTGCCAGCAGTTACTCGATGTCCGGTGGGGACGCTAGCACAGATACGCAGTATTTT
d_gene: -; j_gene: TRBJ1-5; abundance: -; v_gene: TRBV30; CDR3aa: CAWSVRGNTQPQHF; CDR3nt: TGTGCCTGGAGTGTACGCGGCAACACACAGCCCCAGCATTTT